Presented here are 26 T cell receptor beta chains from one specimen sequenced in a study of multiple sclerosis patients with progressive multifocal leukoencephalopathy. Using immunoSEQ multiplex PCR, the repertoire was profiled, and TCRdb retains in-frame clones only, with some absent. Of tens of thousands of clones listed, 87% are singletons. This sample's time point: time of PML onset. Source: PBMCs, taken from a patient treated with natalizumab. These receptors came from a human donor with progressive multifocal leukoencephalopathy.

The chain combines TRBV5-1 with TRBJ2-2, with 10 bases identical to TRBD2. CDR1 and CDR2 (germline): SGHRS, YFSETQ. With 4 bases clipped from V and 4 bases from J, the junction kept 10 bases outside the gene matches. CDR3 length equals 17 residues. The DNA for the CDR3 is TGCGCCAGCAGCGATCGAGCGGGAGGGCCAGGCACCGGGGAGCTGTTTTTT. Protein: CASSDRAGGPGTGELFF.

This clone was seen just once. V gene TRBV5-4 combines with J gene TRBJ2-7; unclear D gene. The V gene's germline CDR1 is SGHNT and CDR2 YYREEE (reference sequence). V shed 1 base and J shed 2 bases, with 10 bases lying between them. The CDR3 has 14 residues. CDR3: CASSLPASTYEQYF. For the CDR3, the DNA is TGTGCCAGCAGCTTGCCAGCCAGCACCTACGAGCAGTACTTC.

The sample holds one count of this clone. A read error may account for a junction end that differs from germline. The sample has other DNA sequences that encode this CDR3 too. The genes are TRBV15 and TRBJ1-2; D possibly corresponds to TRBD1 (5 bases). The CDR3 is made up of 12 amino acids. The V gene's germline CDR1 is LNHNV and CDR2 YYDKDF (reference sequence). The CDR3 here is CATSRDGGTAQF. The CDR3 DNA sequence: TGTGCCACCAGCAGAGATGGGGGGACGGCTCAATTC.

The chain is built from TRBV5-4 and TRBJ2-5, with 8 bases fitting TRBD1. Germline V CDR1 and CDR2: SGHNT, YYREEE (reference sequence). V was pared by 4 bases and J by 2 bases, with 10 bases of the junction left unmatched. There are 16 residues in the CDR3. The CDR3 loop reads CASSLRTGKGQETQYF. CDR3 nucleotides: TGTGCCAGCAGCCTCCGGACAGGGAAGGGGCAAGAGACCCAGTACTTC.

Concerning this clone itself: The conserved closing phenylalanine or tryptophan is absent in this CDR3, likely reflecting a read error. This chain joins TRBV19 and TRBJ1-1, with D perhaps TRBD1 (6 bases). V lost 4 bases and J 1 base, leaving 13 bases between the germline ends. The CDR3 is made up of 15 amino acids. Germline V gene data show CDR1 as LNHDA and CDR2 as SQIVND (reference sequence). The CDR3 DNA reads as TGTGCCAGTAGTAGGCGACAGGAACCGAACACTGAAGCTTTCCTT. It yields the protein CASSRRQEPNTEAFL.

This chain links TRBV2 with TRBJ2-2, with a possible D match to TRBD2 (5 bases). V was clipped by 6 bases and J by 4 bases, with 12 bases between them. The CDR3 is 14 residues long. Germline CDR1 SNHLY, CDR2 FYNNEI. CDR3 loop: CASRLRESTGELFF. The CDR3, as DNA: TGTGCCAGCAGACTAAGGGAGTCCACCGGGGAGCTGTTTTTT.

The genes are TRBV15 and TRBJ1-4, with D unresolved. The CDR3 loop spans 17 amino acids. With 0 bases removed from V and 3 bases from J, the gap between germline ends came to 14 bases. Looked up from germline, CDR1 is LNHNV and CDR2 is YYDKDF (reference sequence). CDR3 sequence reads: CATSRDTGSGANEKLFF. CDR3 nucleotides: TGTGCCACCAGCAGAGATACGGGATCTGGAGCTAATGAAAAACTGTTTTTT.

V usage is TRBV2 and J usage is TRBJ1-2; no clear D gene. CDR1 is SNHLY, CDR2 FYNNEI, per germline. This CDR3 is built from 12 residues. The V and J ends lost 1 base and 4 bases respectively, with 4 bases between them. Here the CDR3 reads CASSEDSYGYTF. CDR3 in DNA: TGTGCCAGCAGTGAAGACAGCTATGGCTACACCTTC.

This clone was observed once. V usage is TRBV19 and J usage is TRBJ1-5; D may be TRBD1 (5 bases). There are 15 residues in the CDR3. The V gene's germline CDR1 is LNHDA and CDR2 SQIVND (reference sequence). Trimming pared 3 bases from V and 5 bases from J, leaving 14 bases between. In DNA, the CDR3 is TGTGCCAGTAGTATGGGGCCTACAGGCTATCAGCCCCAGCATTTT. As protein: CASSMGPTGYQPQHF.

This clone is deemed medium-sized (0.01 to 0.1%). The genes are TRBV27 and TRBJ1-5; the D is unclear. CDR1 and CDR2 from the germline V gene are MNHEY and SMNVEV (reference sequence). Trimming removed 0 bases from V and 7 bases from J, with 7 bases in between. The CDR3 runs 13 residues. The CDR3 coding sequence is TGTGCCAGCAGTTTATCCCCGGGCCAGCCCCAGCATTTT. Translating gives CASSLSPGQPQHF.

The chain is built from TRBV21-1 and TRBJ2-1; TRBD1 is taken as the D call from the table, unchecked against the DNA. TRBV21-1 is classified as a pseudogene. The CDR3 contains 13 residues. The CDR3 is CATPGQKYNEQFF. The CDR3 DNA reads as TGTGCCACCCCGGGACAGAAGTACAATGAGCAGTTCTTC.

This chain uses TRBV18 with TRBJ1-4; 11 nucleotides align to TRBD1. There are 16 residues in the CDR3. V shed 2 bases, J shed 6 bases, and the junction held 5 bases outside the gene matches. Germline assignment: CDR1 KGHSH and CDR2 LQKENI. The CDR3 DNA follows: TGTGCCAGCTCACCATGGACAGGGGGCGCGTATGAAAAACTGTTTTTT. Protein sequence: CASSPWTGGAYEKLFF.

This sequence joins TRBV27 and TRBJ1-2, with D perhaps matching TRBD1 (5 bases). Trimming removed 5 bases from V and 4 bases from J, with 14 bases in between. Germline-derived CDR1 and CDR2 are MNHEY and SMNVEV (reference sequence). The length of the CDR3 is 14 residues. The CDR3 here is CASSPQGRSYGYTF. CDR3 coding DNA: TGTGCCAGCAGTCCCCAGGGTAGGAGCTATGGCTACACCTTC.

This clone turned up a few times. The chain has TRBV5-6 and TRBJ1-4; 7 bases fit TRBD1. The J segment lost 7 bases and the V segment lost 3 bases, leaving 9 bases of the junction unmatched. CDR1 and CDR2 (germline): SGHDT, YYEEEE. The CDR3 length is 15 residues. As DNA, the CDR3 is TGTGCCAGCAGCTCGAGGACGGGACAGCTTGAAAAACTGTTTTTT. It encodes CASSSRTGQLEKLFF. Supplemented by reference TRBV5-6 and TRBJ1-4, the full variable domain reads DAGVTQSPTHLIKTRGQQVTLRCSPKSGHDTVSWYQQALGQGPQFIFQYYEEEERQRGNFPDRFSGHQFPNYSSELNVNALLLGDSALYLCASSSRTGQLEKLFFGSGTQLSVL.

This chain links TRBV25-1 with TRBJ2-7, with 10 bases lining up with TRBD2. J was trimmed by 2 bases and V by 4 bases; bases with no gene match: 2. The CDR3 runs to 14 residues. The germline gives CDR1 MGHDK, CDR2 SYGVNS. The CDR3 coding sequence is TGTGCCAGCAGTGGGACTAGCGGACCCTACGAGCAGTACTTC. Translation gives CASSGTSGPYEQYF.

V and J are TRBV19 and TRBJ1-1; D possibly corresponds to TRBD1 (5 bases). CDR3 length equals 12 residues. With 4 bases removed from V and 11 bases from J, the gap between germline ends came to 14 bases. Germline V gives CDR1 LNHDA, CDR2 SQIVND (reference sequence). CDR3 in DNA: TGTGCCAGTAGTAAGGGGCATTCGGAGGCTTTCTTT. Translation gives CASSKGHSEAFF.

The genes are TRBV28 and TRBJ2-7, with D possibly being TRBD2 (11 bases). Looked up from germline, CDR1 is MDHEN and CDR2 is SYDVKM. The length of the CDR3 is 19 residues. The ends were cut back, 6 bases at V and 7 bases at J, with 34 bases in the middle. CDR3 DNA: TGTGCCAGCAGCGATCCGGGACAGGGGACTAGCGGAAGGAAAGGGGAGCAGTACTTC. Amino acids: CASSDPGQGTSGRKGEQYF.

The CDR3 region has the DNA TGTGCCAGCAGCTTGGATCAGTGGGGGACAGGGCGGCATGAGCAGTTCTTC. It is translated as CASSLDQWGTGRHEQFF. The chain couples TRBV5-6 to TRBJ2-1; 9 positions agree with TRBD1. Germline V gene lookup returns CDR1 SGHDT and CDR2 YYEEEE. The V gene end was trimmed by 0 bases and the J gene end by 8 bases; junction bases not matched to a gene: 12. This CDR3 is 17 amino acids long.

This chain uses TRBV5-5 with TRBJ2-1; a weak D match, TRBD2 (6 bases). The germline V gene has CDR1 SGHKS and CDR2 YYEKEE (reference sequence). The CDR3 contains 15 residues. V shed 0 bases and J shed 3 bases, with 10 bases lying between them. CDR3 bases: TGTGCCAGCAGCTTGGCCCTAGCGAGCTACAATGAGCAGTTCTTC. This sequence encodes CASSLALASYNEQFF.

The chain is built from TRBV14 and TRBJ2-1; D remains unclear. CDR1 is SGHDN and CDR2 is FVKESK in the germline V gene. This CDR3 is 16 amino acids long. V was pared by 1 base and J by 7 bases, with 17 bases between. CDR3: CASSQVGGPLGNEQFF. The CDR3 DNA reads as TGTGCCAGCAGCCAAGTGGGTGGGCCCCTGGGGAATGAGCAGTTCTTC.

CDR3 bases: TGTGCCAGTACCAGAGGAAGCGGGAGCTCCTACAATGAGCAGTTCTTC. This gives the protein CASTRGSGSSYNEQFF. The chain combines TRBV19 with TRBJ2-1; 8 bases match TRBD2. This CDR3 has 16 amino acids. CDR1 is LNHDA and CDR2 is SQIVND in the germline V gene (reference sequence). The V gene end was trimmed by 7 bases and the J gene end by 0 bases; junction bases not matched to a gene: 8.

The CDR3 reads CASSLGEGNQPQHF. The DNA of the CDR3 is TGTGCCAGCAGCTTAGGGGAAGGCAATCAGCCCCAGCATTTT. V and J are TRBV7-2 and TRBJ1-5; D gene ambiguous. The CDR3 is made up of 14 amino acids. Trimming cost V 1 base and J 2 bases, with 6 bases left between them. CDR1 SGHTA and CDR2 FQGNSA come from the germline V gene.

V is TRBV27 and J is TRBJ2-7; 7 bases match TRBD2. With 6 bases clipped from V and 6 bases from J, the junction kept 11 bases outside the gene matches. The germline CDR1 and CDR2 sequences are MNHEY and SMNVEV (reference sequence). CDR3 length equals 14 residues. In DNA, the CDR3 is TGTGCCAGCAGCCCCACCCTGGGAGGGGTCGAGCAGTACTTC. Protein: CASSPTLGGVEQYF.

This clone was seen a few times. The rearrangement uses TRBV6-6 and TRBJ1-1; 8 nucleotides align to TRBD1. CDR1 is MNHNY, CDR2 SVGAGI, per germline (reference sequence). There are 15 residues in the CDR3. V shed 6 bases and J 0 bases; nucleotides not matched to a gene: 6. The CDR3 reads CASRGTGTVNTEAFF. The CDR3 region has the DNA TGTGCCAGCAGGGGGACAGGAACGGTGAACACTGAAGCTTTCTTT.

In DNA, the CDR3 is TGTGCCTGGAGTGCGGGCAGGGCGAACACCGGGGAGCTGTTTTTT. Protein: CAWSAGRANTGELFF. J is TRBJ2-2 and V is TRBV30, with D possibly matching TRBD1 (5 bases). V lost 1 base, J lost 0 bases, and 9 bases lay in between. Germline V gives CDR1 GTSNPN, CDR2 SVGIG (reference sequence). The CDR3 totals 15 residues.

The rearrangement uses TRBV9 and TRBJ2-1, with 7 nucleotides matching TRBD1. Germline V gene lookup returns CDR1 SGDLS and CDR2 YYNGEE. Unmatched junction bases numbered 5, after V lost 4 bases and J lost 13 bases. This CDR3 comprises 11 residues. The chain's CDR3 is CASSREGAQFF. CDR3 bases: TGTGCCAGCAGCCGCGAGGGGGCACAGTTCTTC.